This TCR beta chain was recorded in a study of blood T cells in healthy people across ages. A second 7 to 11 cycle PCR used barcoded and J-beta primers. One entry per CDR3 protein results from TCRdb running MiXCR on the 5' RACE reads. Of roughly 650,000 distinct CDR3 sequences listed, 32% are singletons. Germline CDR1 is GTSNPN and CDR2 is SVGIG (reference sequence). There are 13 residues in the CDR3. This clonotype has a single count. This rearrangement joins TRBV30 to TRBJ2-1, with D perhaps TRBD1 or TRBD2 (5 bases each). The J call is uncertain, as TRBJ2-7 better fits the DNA end. The specimen was blood. This TCR came from a woman of 80 years or more in good health. The chain's CDR3 is CAWGDGIYNEQYF. CDR3 DNA sequence: TGTGCCTGGGGGGACGGAATCTACAATGAGCAGTACTTC.